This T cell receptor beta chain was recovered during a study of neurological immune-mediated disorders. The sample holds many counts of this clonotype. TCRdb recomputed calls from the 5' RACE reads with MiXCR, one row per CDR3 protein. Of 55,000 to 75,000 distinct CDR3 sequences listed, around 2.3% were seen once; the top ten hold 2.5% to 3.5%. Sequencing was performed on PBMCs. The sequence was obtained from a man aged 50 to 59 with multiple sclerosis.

The CDR3 region is CASSSLGATGELFF. The CDR3 bases are TGCGCCAGCAGCTCTCTGGGGGCGACCGGGGAGCTGTTTTTT. V and J are TRBV5-1 and TRBJ2-2; tentatively, D is TRBD1 (6 bases). V gave up 3 bases and J gave up 5 bases, with 11 bases separating them. The germline V gene encodes CDR1 SGHRS and CDR2 YFSETQ. This CDR3 comprises 14 residues.